Presented here are 32 T cell receptor beta chains from one specimen sequenced in a study of beta chain features in type 1 diabetes. Investigators reverse transcribed all isolated RNA, so they sequenced expressed TCRB transcripts. TCRdb keeps only in-frame clones here, not all; method: immunoSEQ multiplex PCR. The sample consists of around 300,000 clones, around 15% of them appearing once. Sequencing was carried out using central memory CD4+ T cells from blood. The receptor source for this set is a man aged 30-40 years in good health.

V and J are TRBV5-4 and TRBJ1-1; 9 bases are shared with TRBD1. With V trimmed by 4 bases and J by 1 base, 14 bases remained unmatched. Germline V gene data show CDR1 as SGHNT and CDR2 as YYREEE (reference sequence). The CDR3 is made up of 18 amino acids. Written as DNA, the CDR3 is TGTGCCAGCAGCCTATTTGGAGGGACAGGGAGAACGAACACTGAAGCTTTCTTT. Translating it yields CASSLFGGTGRTNTEAFF.

This clone was recorded a few times. The rearrangement joins TRBV2 to TRBJ1-2; D uncertain. CDR1 and CDR2 (germline): SNHLY, FYNNEI. V dropped 4 bases and J dropped 8 bases, with 20 bases sitting between them. This CDR3 has 15 residues. The CDR3 here is CASSVLTATNGGYTF. DNA for the CDR3: TGTGCCAGCAGTGTTCTTACAGCTACTAACGGGGGCTACACCTTC.

The V call is TRBV27, the J call TRBJ2-5; D could derive from TRBD1 or TRBD2 (5 bases each). CDR1 MNHEY and CDR2 SMNVEV come from the germline V gene (reference sequence). The CDR3 extends over 14 amino acids. Trimming shortened V by 5 bases and J by 3 bases, and 13 bases separated the two germline ends. The CDR3 reads CASSPGPYKETQYF. The CDR3 DNA sequence: TGTGCCAGCAGTCCGGGGCCATATAAAGAGACCCAGTACTTC.

This rearrangement joins TRBV14 to TRBJ1-6; 7 nucleotides match TRBD1. The CDR3 covers 15 residues. Germline lookup yields CDR1 SGHDN and CDR2 FVKESK. V lost 5 bases and J lost 9; bases outside the gene matches: 10. This CDR3 is CASSGPGQRGSPLHF. The CDR3 coding sequence is TGTGCCAGCAGCGGACCGGGACAGAGAGGTTCACCCCTCCACTTT.

The chain joins TRBV30 to TRBJ2-5, with unresolved D. CDR3 length equals 11 residues. The V gene lost 1 base and the J gene lost 5 bases, with 5 bases spanning the gap. The V gene's germline CDR1 is GTSNPN and CDR2 SVGIG (reference sequence). CDR3 coding DNA: TGTGCCTGGAGTGCCAGGGAGACCCAGTACTTC. Translated: CAWSARETQYF.

CDR3 coding DNA: TGTGCCTGGAGTGTATGGGGTGTGGACACTGAAGCTTTCTTT. This sequence encodes CAWSVWGVDTEAFF. The V call is TRBV30, the J call TRBJ1-1; D ambiguous. The CDR3 runs 14 residues. V lost 0 bases, J lost 3 bases, and 11 bases lay in between. Germline loops: CDR1 GTSNPN, CDR2 SVGIG (reference sequence).

This clone has just a few counts. The J gene is TRBJ1-6, the V gene TRBV11-2, with D hard to call. The V gene's germline CDR1 is SGHAT and CDR2 FQNNGV. Trimming cost V 3 bases and J 5 bases, with 8 bases left between them. The CDR3 contains 14 residues. The CDR3 region is CASSLRRDNSPLHF. In DNA, the CDR3 is TGTGCCAGCAGCTTGCGACGGGATAATTCACCCCTCCACTTT. Drawing the rest from reference TRBV11-2 and TRBJ1-6, the complete variable domain is EAGVAQSPRYKIIEKRQSVAFWCNPISGHATLYWYQQILGQGPKLLIQFQNNGVVDDSQLPKDRFSAERLKGVDSTLKIQPAKLEDSAVYLCASSLRRDNSPLHFGNGTRLTVT.

This clone has just a few counts. This chain joins TRBV29-1 and TRBJ1-2, with 7 bases aligning to TRBD1. The CDR3 extends over 12 amino acids. V dropped 6 bases and J dropped 2; count of bases not matched to a gene: 3. Germline assignment: CDR1 SQVTM and CDR2 ANQGSEA. The CDR3 DNA sequence: TGCAGCGTAGGGACAGCCAACTATGGCTACACCTTC. Translating gives CSVGTANYGYTF.

The chain links TRBV4-3 to TRBJ2-1, with 11 bases that match TRBD2. J gave up 7 bases and V 3 bases, and 8 bases lay outside the gene matches. The CDR3 is 16 amino acids. In germline, CDR1 is LGHNA, CDR2 YSLEER. The CDR3 DNA is TGCGCCAGCAGCCAGGACCTGGGACTAGCGGCTAATGAGCAGTTCTTC. As protein: CASSQDLGLAANEQFF.

This clone was observed a few times. This chain joins TRBV5-4 and TRBJ2-7; the D call may be TRBD1 or TRBD2 (5 bases each). The CDR3 extends over 14 amino acids. V was pared by 0 bases and J by 3 bases, with 10 bases between. CDR1 and CDR2 (germline): SGHNT, YYREEE (reference sequence). For the CDR3, the DNA is TGTGCCAGCAGCTTGGTAAGCGGACACTACGAGCAGTACGTC. Encoded protein: CASSLVSGHYEQYV.

In its sample, this clone was seen a few times. The V gene is TRBV19, the J gene TRBJ2-2, with a possible D match to TRBD1 (6 bases). V dropped 10 bases and J dropped 2 bases, with 20 bases sitting between them. The CDR3 has 16 amino acids. The germline V gene encodes CDR1 LNHDA and CDR2 SQIVND (reference sequence). CDR3 loop: CATQGYNRANTGELFF. CDR3 sequence (DNA): TGTGCCACCCAAGGGTATAACAGGGCCAACACCGGGGAGCTGTTTTTT.

The chain has TRBV15 and TRBJ2-3; D call uncertain. The CDR3 consists of 15 residues. Germline-derived CDR1 and CDR2 are LNHNV and YYDKDF (reference sequence). V gave up 2 bases and J gave up 2 bases, with 11 bases separating them. The CDR3 DNA reads TGTGCCACCAGCAGACATGCAGCGCTCACAGATACGCAGTATTTT. It is translated as CATSRHAALTDTQYF. Variable domain in full (rest from reference TRBV15 and TRBJ2-3): DAMVIQNPRYQVTQFGKPVTLSCSQTLNHNVMYWYQQKSSQAPKLLFHYYDKDFNNEADTPDNFQSRRPNTSFCFLDIRSPGLGDTAMYLCATSRHAALTDTQYFGPGTRLTVL.

This clone was counted at least ten times. This sequence joins TRBV7-9 and TRBJ2-2, with 8 bases aligning to TRBD2. Germline lookup yields CDR1 SEHNR and CDR2 FQNEAQ (reference sequence). The trim removed 4 bases at V and 6 bases at J, leaving 10 bases unmatched. The CDR3 extends over 16 amino acids. As DNA, the CDR3 is TGTGCCAGCAGCTCACGCGGGGGGACCGCCCCCGGGGAGCTGTTTTTT. Its protein product is CASSSRGGTAPGELFF.

Here the CDR3 DNA reads TGTGCCATCAGTGAGTCGCGTGCCGGGAGGGTCAGCTCCTACAATGAGCAGTTCTTC. Translating gives CAISESRAGRVSSYNEQFF. The chain is built from TRBV10-3 and TRBJ2-1; 8 bases align to TRBD2. The CDR3 has 19 amino acids. Germline V gene sequence: CDR1 ENHRY, CDR2 SYGVKD. J was trimmed by 0 bases and V by 0 bases; bases with no gene match: 10.

This clone was seen more than once but under ten times. The genes are TRBV4-3 and TRBJ2-7; TRBD1 matches 10 bases. The CDR3 has 16 residues. The ends lost 1 base at V and 2 bases at J; junction bases unmatched: 5. In germline, CDR1 is LGHNA, CDR2 YSLEER. The CDR3 bases are TGCGCCAGCAGCCAAGTAACCGGGACAGGGGCCTACGAGCAGTACTTC. Amino acid sequence: CASSQVTGTGAYEQYF.

In its sample, this clone was seen a few times. The rearrangement uses TRBV5-1 and TRBJ2-7; TRBD2 agrees at 7 bases. The ends lost 1 base at V and 3 bases at J; junction bases unmatched: 10. This CDR3 spans 16 amino acids. From germline, CDR1 is SGHRS and CDR2 YFSETQ. CDR3 nucleotide sequence: TGCGCCAGCAGCTTGTGCCGGGAGGCCATCCTCTACGAGCAGTACGTC. It translates to CASSLCREAILYEQYV.

This clone was counted a few times. CDR3 in DNA: TGTGCCAGCAGCTTTTTTTCCGGAAAACTGTTTTTT. It is translated as CASSFFSGKLFF. This chain joins TRBV7-8 and TRBJ1-4; D call uncertain. Germline V gene data show CDR1 as SGHVS and CDR2 as FQNEAQ. The V end was cut by 3 bases, the J end by 10 bases, with 9 bases between. The CDR3 has 12 residues.

Relative to its sample, this clone is medium-sized. The same CDR3 arises from other DNA sequences in this sample as well. The V gene is TRBV5-5, the J gene TRBJ2-7, with 7 bases fitting TRBD1. CDR3 length equals 17 residues. V dropped 0 bases and J dropped 5; count of bases not matched to a gene: 14. Germline CDR1 reads SGHKS; CDR2 reads YYEKEE (reference sequence). The CDR3 nucleotides are TGTGCCAGCAGCTTGGACAGGGGTTTCTCGGATTCGGACGAGCAGTACTTC. This encodes CASSLDRGFSDSDEQYF.

This clone was seen once. The CDR3 spells CASSQEKNTEAFF. The CDR3 DNA is TGTGCCAGCAGCCAAGAAAAGAACACTGAAGCTTTCTTT. The rearrangement links TRBV7-9 to TRBJ1-1; D unclear. The ends were cut back, 5 bases at V and 1 base at J, with 8 bases in the middle. The germline V gene encodes CDR1 SEHNR and CDR2 FQNEAQ (reference sequence). This CDR3 is 13 amino acids long.

The table lists this clone with a few counts. The chain employs TRBV5-1 and TRBJ2-5; D is unclear. Germline V gene sequence: CDR1 SGHRS, CDR2 YFSETQ. Deletions cut 1 base from V and 4 bases from J, with 8 bases between. There are 13 residues in the CDR3. This CDR3 reads CASSLSPGETQYF. The CDR3, as DNA: TGCGCCAGCAGCTTGAGCCCGGGAGAGACCCAGTACTTC.

This clone came up a few times. The chain has TRBV6-1 and TRBJ1-1, with 9 bases lining up with TRBD1. The V and J ends lost 7 bases and 4 bases, in that order; junction bases with no gene match: 7. The CDR3 has 14 residues. In germline, CDR1 is MNHNS, CDR2 SASEGT. For the CDR3, the DNA is TGTGCCAGCATCAACAGGGGGCGGCCCACTGAAGCTTTCTTT. Translation: CASINRGRPTEAFF.

This sequence joins TRBV9 and TRBJ1-2, with D maybe TRBD1 (5 bases). Germline CDR1 and CDR2: SGDLS and YYNGEE. V lost 5 bases to trimming and J lost 6 bases, with 20 bases between them. The CDR3 sequence is 15 residues long. In DNA, the CDR3 is TGTGCCAGCAGAAATTGGGGGAAGGGATCCGATGGCTACACCTTC. This gives the protein CASRNWGKGSDGYTF.

The chain employs TRBV14 and TRBJ2-3; possibly TRBD2 for D (5 bases). Trimming stripped 1 base from V and 4 bases from J, with 15 bases between. The CDR3 loop spans 16 amino acids. Germline CDR1 reads SGHDN; CDR2 reads FVKESK. CDR3 sequence (DNA): TGTGCCAGCAGCCAAGTTGGAGGTGGCGGCGCAGATACGCAGTATTTT. It yields the protein CASSQVGGGGADTQYF.

The sample holds many counts of this clone. Other DNA sequences within the sample encode an identical CDR3. The rearrangement joins TRBV11-2 to TRBJ2-1; D not certain. CDR1 and CDR2 from the germline V gene are SGHAT and FQNNGV. The CDR3 loop spans 13 amino acids. The germline V and J ends were trimmed by 2 bases and 7 bases, with 9 bases remaining between them. The CDR3 nucleotides read TGTGCCAGCAGCTTAATAGGGCAAAATGAGCAGTTCTTC. Translating it yields CASSLIGQNEQFF.

The chain is built from TRBV5-6 and TRBJ2-1; 8 nucleotides agree with TRBD2. Trimming took 0 bases from V and 10 from J; bases not matched to a gene: 0. The CDR3 runs 12 residues. Germline V gives CDR1 SGHDT, CDR2 YYEEEE. The CDR3 DNA reads as TGTGCCAGCAGCTTGGCTAGCGGGGAGCAGTTCTTC. It is translated as CASSLASGEQFF. Full variable domain (outside the CDR3, taken from reference TRBV5-6 and TRBJ2-1): DAGVTQSPTHLIKTRGQQVTLRCSPKSGHDTVSWYQQALGQGPQFIFQYYEEEERQRGNFPDRFSGHQFPNYSSELNVNALLLGDSALYLCASSLASGEQFFGPGTRLTVL.

This rearrangement joins TRBV6-5 to TRBJ2-3; D uncertain. Per germline, CDR1 MNHEY and CDR2 SVGAGI. This CDR3 spans 16 amino acids. V dropped 0 bases and J dropped 0 bases, with 10 bases sitting between them. In DNA form, the CDR3 reads TGTGCCAGCAGTTACTCGGCCGGCCTCAGCACAGATACGCAGTATTTT. It yields the protein CASSYSAGLSTDTQYF.

This clone was counted a few times. J is TRBJ2-3 and V is TRBV2; D may be TRBD2 (5 bases). V lost 7 bases and J 4 bases, leaving 15 bases between the germline ends. The CDR3 covers 14 residues. Germline V lookup: CDR1 SNHLY, CDR2 FYNNEI. The CDR3 protein is CASTRLAPADTQYF. As DNA, the CDR3 is TGTGCCAGCACAAGGCTAGCTCCAGCAGATACGCAGTATTTT.

This clone appeared a few times. The V gene is TRBV7-2, the J gene TRBJ2-7; 8 nucleotides agree with TRBD1. With V trimmed by 1 base and J by 3 bases, 8 bases remained unmatched. The CDR3 sequence is 16 residues long. CDR1 is SGHTA and CDR2 is FQGNSA in the germline V gene. The CDR3 loop reads CASSLGPGGSFYEQYF. The CDR3 DNA reads as TGTGCCAGCAGCTTAGGCCCAGGGGGCTCATTCTACGAGCAGTACTTC.

The rearrangement joins TRBV11-1 to TRBJ1-4, with a tentative D call TRBD1 (5 bases). Germline V gives CDR1 SGHAT, CDR2 FQDESV (reference sequence). Trimming pared 5 bases from V and 8 bases from J, leaving 15 bases between. The CDR3 totals 14 residues. CDR3: CASSPRLGPEKLFF. In nucleotides, the CDR3 is TGTGCCAGCAGCCCAAGGCTGGGGCCCGAAAAACTGTTTTTT.

This clone was picked up many times. V is TRBV29-1 and J is TRBJ2-1; no definite D call. Trimming pared 3 bases from V and 10 bases from J, leaving 16 bases between. The CDR3 is made up of 13 amino acids. Germline CDR1 and CDR2: SQVTM and ANQGSEA. In nucleotides, the CDR3 is TGCAGCGTTGACCAGACCGCGGCAAGGGAGCAGTTCTTC. Its protein product is CSVDQTAAREQFF.

As regards this clone: A far larger clone is just one base off, so this is likely a read error. The chain recombines TRBV11-2 with TRBJ1-1; D is unresolved. Germline V gene data show CDR1 as SGHAT and CDR2 as FQNNGV. The CDR3 covers 11 residues. V was cut by 5 bases and J by 1 base, with 2 bases left in between. The CDR3 coding sequence is TGTGCCAGCAGCCAGAACACTGAAGCTTTCTTT. It specifies CASSQNTEAFF.

A few counts support this clone. The chain recombines TRBV6-1 with TRBJ2-3, with a weak D call TRBD1 (5 bases). Trimming took 4 bases from V and 2 from J, leaving 13 bases between them. The CDR3 runs 15 residues. Germline CDR1 MNHNS, CDR2 SASEGT. The CDR3: CASSATGPSTDTQYF. CDR3 sequence (DNA): TGTGCCAGCAGTGCCACAGGACCATCCACAGATACGCAGTATTTT.